The subject of this entry is one TCR beta chain. These data come from a study of blood T cell repertoires in COVID-19. Across the whole study: Samples representing acute and convalescent COVID-19 were sourced from the United States, Italy and Spain. T cells, B-cell-depleted T cells, or PBMCs provided the cDNA or gDNA that served as material.

This CDR3 has 13 amino acids. Between the trimmed V and J ends, which lost 5 bases and 4 bases, there was a span of 11 bases. Germline CDR1 reads SGHAT; CDR2 reads FQNNGV. As originally analysed: Amplifying reference gene primers gave estimates of nucleated cell counts. Only in-frame clones appear in the TCRdb table, and some are missing; sequencing was by immunoSEQ multiplex PCR. Clonal size and the V and J genes are those of that table, whereas D and trimming came from the DNA. The table has 120,000 or so clones, around three quarters seen once. Sequences were obtained from peripheral blood. The J gene is TRBJ1-1, the V gene TRBV11-2; D is uncertain. The sequence was collected from a woman aged 70-85 years with acute or convalescent COVID-19. The CDR3 bases are TGTGCCAGCAGCCCTTTGCCGGGCACTGAAGCTTTCTTT. Translation gives CASSPLPGTEAFF.